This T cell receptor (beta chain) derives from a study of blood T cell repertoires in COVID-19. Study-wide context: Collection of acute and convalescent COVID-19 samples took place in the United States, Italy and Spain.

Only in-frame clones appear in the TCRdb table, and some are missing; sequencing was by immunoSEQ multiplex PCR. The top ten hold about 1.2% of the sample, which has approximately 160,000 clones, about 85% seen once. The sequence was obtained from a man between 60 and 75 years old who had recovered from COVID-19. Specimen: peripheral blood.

This CDR3 is CATNGGGNEQFF. The CDR3, as DNA: TGCGCCACCAACGGGGGTGGCAATGAGCAGTTCTTC. The chain couples TRBV10-2 to TRBJ2-1; possibly TRBD2 for D (6 bases). CDR3 length equals 12 residues. V lost 10 bases and J 6 bases, leaving 13 bases between the germline ends. Germline assignment: CDR1 WSHSY and CDR2 SAAADI.